This T cell receptor beta chain was sequenced during a study of Ad26.COV2.S vaccination and SARS-CoV-2 variants (dated by TCRdb to the early 2020s). General notes on the study: Vaccine-arm donors were drawn from COV1001, a multicentre, randomized, double-blind, placebo-controlled phase I-IIa trial of Ad26.COV2.S in healthy adults. Ad26.COV2.S was administered intramuscularly at 5 x 10^10 or 1 x 10^11 viral particles, either as a single shot or as two shots given 56 days apart. TCRbeta repertoire sequencing was used to assess the specificity and breadth of SARS-CoV-2-reactive T cell receptors after Ad26.COV2.S vaccination. A total of roughly 30 samples were included in the TCR-sequenced set, comprising some 20 Ad26.COV2.S vaccine recipients, 5 placebo recipients and 8 SARS-CoV-2 convalescent individuals. Participants in the trial were split at random into five groups of five each, receiving low-dose or high-dose Ad26.COV2.S once or twice, or else placebo on both occasions. Investigators remained blinded to trial group allocation during experiments and outcome assessment. General findings and caveats noted by the study authors: Vaccine and placebo recipients had comparable non-spike TCR breadth, which fits with the vaccine containing only spike. Comparing responses between vaccine doses or regimens was not something the study was powered to do. It was noted by the authors that total T cell responses may have been underestimated by the TCR breadth and depth analyses. Compared with placebo recipients, Ad26.COV2.S recipients showed higher spike-specific TCR breadth (P = 0.0014). After vaccination, spike-specific CD8+ and CD4+ T cell responses were reported to show substantial breadth.

The immunoSEQ Assay was the method used to sequence TCRbeta CDR3 regions. After extraction, genomic DNA underwent amplification by bias-controlled multiplex PCR, followed by high-throughput sequencing. In the paper's pipeline: To quantify the absolute abundance of every unique TCRbeta CDR3 region, sequences were collapsed and filtered. T cell fraction was estimated by normalizing TCRbeta template counts to usable DNA, with usable DNA measured through amplification of reference genes found in all nucleated cells. Repertoire TCRs were annotated as SARS-CoV-2-specific when V gene, CDR3 amino acid sequence and J gene were exactly matched to a known reactive TCR set. The reference SARS-CoV-2 TCR set came from MIRA and was filtered for enrichment in COVID-19-positive ImmuneCODE repertoires, removing public or cross-reactive TCRs. Using the MIRA antigens, annotated TCRs were further analysed by specific ORF or by position within an ORF. Breadth was defined as annotated unique rearrangements over total unique productive rearrangements; depth was the summed frequency of those rearrangements. Two-sided Wilcoxon rank-sum tests were applied when comparing TCR breadth between groups. TCRdb re-hosts the immuneACCESS table, in-frame sequences only. Its copies lack some clones; in the studies checked, an unresolved V gene accounts for under half of them, and the cause for the rest is not known. That table gives V, J and clone size, and the DNA gave D and trimming. In this sample the table shows 300,000 to 350,000 clones, approximately 86% of which occur a single time. The ten biggest clones cover 9.5% to 12% of the sample.

The intended sense of this specimen's treatment or condition label: roughly 19 received Ad26.COV2.S at low or high dose, single or two shots; 5 received placebo; per-sample allocation not given. For vaccine and placebo recipients, repertoires were sequenced using samples collected on day 63 after the first injection. Between 29 July and 7 August 2020, Cohort 1b enrolled 25 adults aged 18-55 years at one site in Boston, USA. Ad26.COV2.S consisted of a replication-incompetent adenovirus type 26 vector by which a prefusion-stabilized SARS-CoV-2 spike protein from the original Wuhan strain was expressed. The germline V gene yields SGHVS for CDR1 and FQNEAQ for CDR2. Its CDR3 holds 15 amino acids, cysteine through phenylalanine. The kept DNA is CDR3 alone, 45 bases in frame from the first base. Trimming costs V 1 base and J 3 bases, and their ends lie 13 bases apart. In regard to this clone: It has no known antigen specificity. Nothing much larger sits one base from this clone, and base qualities are not available.

The specimen comprised peripheral blood, sampled in a trial of Ad26.COV2.S vaccine versus placebo. This clonotype was obtained from a person between 18 and 60 years old who received the Ad26.COV2.S COVID-19 vaccine or a placebo. Here the chain combines TRBV7-8 and TRBJ2-7; no confident D gene assignment can be made. The sequenced DNA is TGTGCCAGCAGCTTAGGGCGGACGGCTAACTACGAGCAGTACTTC. Its translation is CASSLGRTANYEQYF.